Below, 20 T cell receptor beta chains from the same sample are listed, as sequenced in a study of early T cells in non-severe SARS-CoV-2 infection. TCRdb re-called the 5' RACE reads through MiXCR, storing one row per CDR3 protein. The sample records 38,000 or so distinct CDR3 sequences, 3.5% to 5% being singletons. Sequencing used whole blood. All receptors come from an adult who was a healthcare worker with PCR-confirmed SARS-CoV-2 infection or an uninfected control (not recorded which).

The V and J genes are TRBV5-1 and TRBJ1-1; 7 nucleotides align to TRBD1. Germline V gene lookup returns CDR1 SGHRS and CDR2 YFSETQ. This CDR3 region has 14 residues. After removal of 0 bases from V and 2 bases from J, the junction contained 1 base not matched to a gene. CDR3 amino acids: CASSLDRGNTEAFF. The CDR3 DNA sequence: TGCGCCAGCAGCTTGGACAGGGGAAACACTGAAGCTTTCTTT.

V is TRBV15 and J is TRBJ2-3; D might be TRBD1 or TRBD2, each matching 5 bases. This CDR3 has 12 residues. V lost 11 bases and J 5 bases, leaving 14 bases between the germline ends. The germline CDR1 and CDR2 sequences are LNHNV and YYDKDF (reference sequence). The CDR3 reads CASGVRGDTQYF. The CDR3 nucleotides are TGTGCCTCCGGGGTTAGGGGAGATACGCAGTATTTT.

This clonotype was seen repeatedly, ten times or more. The chain combines TRBV4-1 with TRBJ2-3; a weak D match, TRBD1 (5 bases). V shed 1 base and J shed 2 bases, with 7 bases lying between them. The germline gives CDR1 MGHRA, CDR2 YSYEKL. CDR3 length: 14 residues. In nucleotides, the CDR3 is TGCGCCAGCAGCCAAGTAGGGGTCACAGATACGCAGTATTTT. This encodes CASSQVGVTDTQYF.

This clonotype has a count of ten or more. CDR3 in DNA: TGTGCCAGCAGCTCAGGGAATCAGCCCCAGCATTTT. This translates into CASSSGNQPQHF. The chain has TRBV3-1 and TRBJ1-5; D might be TRBD1 (5 bases). The germline gives CDR1 LGHDT, CDR2 YNNKEL (reference sequence). There are 12 residues in the CDR3. Trimming stripped 5 bases from V and 4 bases from J, with 6 bases between. Complete variable domain (other parts from reference TRBV3-1 and TRBJ1-5): DTAVSQTPKYLVTQMGNDKSIKCEQNLGHDTMYWYKQDSKKFLKIMFSYNNKELIINETVPNRFSPKSPDKAHLNLHINSLELGDSAVYFCASSSGNQPQHFGDGTRLSIL.

The table lists this clonotype with many counts. The chain recombines TRBV6-1 with TRBJ2-3, with D possibly called TRBD1 or TRBD2 (5 bases each). Trimming shortened V by 6 bases and J by 0 bases, and 16 bases separated the two germline ends. Per the germline V gene, CDR1 is MNHNS and CDR2 is SASEGT. The CDR3 extends over 16 amino acids. CDR3 bases: TGTGCCAGCAGGACTCGGGGCAGCCCTAGCACAGATACGCAGTATTTT. Its protein product is CASRTRGSPSTDTQYF.

At least ten counts were recorded for this clonotype. The chain uses TRBV12-3 or TRBV12-4 and TRBJ2-2, with unresolved D. V was shortened by 7 bases and J by 0 bases, with 9 bases between the two germline ends. The CDR3 length is 14 residues. This chain's CDR3 is CASTTPANTGELFF. CDR3 in DNA: TGTGCCAGCACCACCCCGGCGAACACCGGGGAGCTGTTTTTT.

The gene calls are TRBV6-5 and TRBJ1-2, with D unresolved. There are 15 residues in the CDR3. V shed 3 bases and J shed 4 bases, with 15 bases lying between them. Germline V gene lookup returns CDR1 MNHEY and CDR2 SVGAGI. The CDR3 region is CASSYSEGSSYGYTF. The CDR3 coding sequence is TGTGCCAGCAGTTATTCCGAAGGGTCGAGCTATGGCTACACCTTC.

This clonotype showed up many times. The gene calls are TRBV30 and TRBJ2-7; D may be TRBD1 or TRBD2 (6 bases each). Germline loops: CDR1 GTSNPN, CDR2 SVGIG (reference sequence). The CDR3 has 12 amino acids. V gave up 3 bases and J gave up 7 bases, with 13 bases separating them. The CDR3 loop reads CAWSGGPLEQYF. The CDR3 DNA reads as TGTGCCTGGAGCGGGGGCCCTCTGGAGCAGTACTTC.

This clonotype occurred many times. The gene calls are TRBV30 and TRBJ1-1; no clear D gene. V lost 4 bases and J 4 bases, leaving 10 bases between the germline ends. Germline V gives CDR1 GTSNPN, CDR2 SVGIG (reference sequence). CDR3 length: 12 amino acids. The CDR3 loop reads CAWMWGATEAFF. The CDR3 coding sequence is TGTGCCTGGATGTGGGGAGCCACTGAAGCTTTCTTT.

In its sample, this clonotype is medium-sized (0.01 to 0.1%). The chain joins TRBV5-5 to TRBJ2-7; D is unclear. CDR1 and CDR2 from the germline V gene are SGHKS and YYEKEE (reference sequence). There are 13 residues in the CDR3. Trimming stripped 0 bases from V and 7 bases from J, with 11 bases between. CDR3 sequence: CASSLVPAGEQYF. CDR3 DNA sequence: TGTGCCAGCAGCTTGGTACCGGCCGGGGAGCAGTACTTC.

This clonotype showed up many times. V is TRBV4-1 and J is TRBJ1-4; unclear D gene. This CDR3 contains 17 residues. CDR1 is MGHRA and CDR2 is YSYEKL in the germline V gene. Trimming shortened V by 8 bases and J by 0 bases, and 19 bases separated the two germline ends. The CDR3 sequence: CASGRTVLVATNEKLFF. In DNA, the CDR3 is TGCGCCAGCGGCCGGACTGTCCTTGTTGCAACTAATGAAAAACTGTTTTTT.

This clonotype was seen ten or more times. In DNA form, the CDR3 reads TGTGCCAGCAGCCCCCGACGTAGCTCTGGAAACACCATATATTTT. Translated, it gives CASSPRRSSGNTIYF. V and J are TRBV11-2 and TRBJ1-3; no firm D call. Between the trimmed V and J ends, which lost 5 bases and 0 bases, there was a span of 11 bases. CDR3 length: 15 amino acids. CDR1 and CDR2 from the germline V gene are SGHAT and FQNNGV.

This clonotype was found many times. The gene calls are TRBV13 and TRBJ1-1, with a weak D call TRBD1 (5 bases). Germline CDR1 is PRHDT and CDR2 is FYEKMQ (reference sequence). V lost 7 bases and J 4 bases, leaving 13 bases between the germline ends. This CDR3 is 13 amino acids long. The CDR3 here is CASTLGRGTEAFF. DNA for the CDR3: TGTGCCAGCACTCTAGGAAGGGGCACTGAAGCTTTCTTT.

This clonotype was recorded at least ten times. The CDR3 DNA follows: TGTGCCAGCAGCCGTACTAGCGGACAAGAGACCCAGTACTTC. This encodes CASSRTSGQETQYF. The V and J genes are TRBV6-5 and TRBJ2-5; 8 nucleotides align to TRBD2. Germline assignment: CDR1 MNHEY and CDR2 SVGAGI. The CDR3 extends over 14 amino acids. V trimming: 6 bases; J trimming: 2 bases; junction bases outside the gene matches: 5.

This clonotype has ten or more counts. The chain employs TRBV10-2 and TRBJ1-1; possibly TRBD1 for D (5 bases). The CDR3 covers 17 residues. V lost 0 bases, J lost 3 bases, and 17 bases lay in between. The germline CDR1 and CDR2 sequences are WSHSY and SAAADI. Written as DNA, the CDR3 is TGCGCCAGCAGTGAGTCGGCGGGGAGGGGATGGGACACTGAAGCTTTCTTT. It encodes CASSESAGRGWDTEAFF.

This clonotype was observed at least ten times. The chain links TRBV7-9 to TRBJ1-2; 7 bases map to TRBD1. The V gene's germline CDR1 is SEHNR and CDR2 FQNEAQ (reference sequence). This CDR3 spans 14 amino acids. The trim removed 5 bases at V and 8 bases at J, leaving 11 bases unmatched. The CDR3 reads CASSPRMQGGGYTF. The CDR3 region has the DNA TGTGCCAGCAGCCCACGGATGCAGGGGGGCGGCTACACCTTC.

The sample holds many counts of this clonotype. The genes are TRBV3-1 and TRBJ1-2, with D possibly being TRBD1 (5 bases). The CDR3 runs to 12 residues. Trimming took 2 bases from V and 8 from J, leaving 9 bases between them. Germline CDR1 reads LGHDT; CDR2 reads YNNKEL (reference sequence). The CDR3 here is CASSQRGWGYTF. Here the CDR3 DNA reads TGTGCCAGCAGCCAAAGGGGTTGGGGCTACACCTTC.

This clonotype was observed at least ten times. The V gene is TRBV7-9, the J gene TRBJ2-3; a weak D match, TRBD2 (6 bases). This CDR3 contains 20 residues. The germline V gene encodes CDR1 SEHNR and CDR2 FQNEAQ (reference sequence). Trimming shortened V by 5 bases and J by 0 bases, and 27 bases separated the two germline ends. CDR3 sequence (DNA): TGTGCCAGCAGCGGTTCGCCCCAGCCTTTTGAGCGGGTGAGCACAGATACGCAGTATTTT. Protein product: CASSGSPQPFERVSTDTQYF.

There are many counts of this clonotype. V usage is TRBV5-8 and J usage is TRBJ1-5; 7 nucleotides agree with TRBD1. The CDR3 extends over 20 amino acids. Germline CDR1 reads SGHTS; CDR2 reads YDEGEE. Unmatched junction bases numbered 19, after V lost 4 bases and J lost 0 bases. The CDR3 region is CASSPPNRQGGWYSNQPQHF. The CDR3 bases are TGTGCCAGCAGCCCACCAAACAGACAGGGAGGCTGGTATAGCAATCAGCCCCAGCATTTT.

In this sample, this clonotype turned up many times. The genes are TRBV5-1 and TRBJ2-7; 7 bases agree with TRBD1. This CDR3 is built from 14 residues. J lost 2 bases, V lost 3 bases, and 5 bases had no gene match. The V gene's germline CDR1 is SGHRS and CDR2 YFSETQ. CDR3 DNA sequence: TGCGCCAGCAGCTGGGGGACAGCTGCCTACGAGCAGTACTTC. Translation: CASSWGTAAYEQYF. The full variable domain, its missing parts supplied by reference TRBV5-1 and TRBJ2-7, is KAGVTQTPRYLIKTRGQQVTLSCSPISGHRSVSWYQQTPGQGLQFLFEYFSETQRNKGNFPGRFSGRQFSNSRSEMNVSTLELGDSALYLCASSWGTAAYEQYFGPGTRLTVT.